The sequence of this T cell receptor beta chain was determined in a study of blood T cell repertoires in COVID-19. At the level of the study: Acute and convalescent COVID-19 samples came from the United States, Italy and Spain. T cells, B-cell-depleted T cells, or PBMCs supplied cDNA or gDNA.

The cohort comprised adults aged 18 to 89 years residing in about 25 US areas. Categorization into cohorts depended on clinical history that participants reported. Produced via immunoSEQ multiplex PCR; TCRdb's table is partial and in-frame only. The repertoire consists of 150,000 to 200,000 clones, with approximately 84% occurring once and the leading ten covering 12%. This TCR was sampled from a middle-aged man who had recovered from COVID-19. The source material was PBMCs or T cells enriched from blood (not recorded which).

The CDR3 sequence: CATYWGVYGYTF. Written as DNA, the CDR3 is TGTGCCACCTACTGGGGGGTCTATGGCTACACCTTC. This sequence joins TRBV25-1 and TRBJ1-2, with D perhaps matching TRBD1 (5 bases). The V gene lost 10 bases and the J gene lost 4 bases, with 13 bases spanning the gap. The CDR3 runs 12 residues. Per the germline V gene, CDR1 is MGHDK and CDR2 is SYGVNS.